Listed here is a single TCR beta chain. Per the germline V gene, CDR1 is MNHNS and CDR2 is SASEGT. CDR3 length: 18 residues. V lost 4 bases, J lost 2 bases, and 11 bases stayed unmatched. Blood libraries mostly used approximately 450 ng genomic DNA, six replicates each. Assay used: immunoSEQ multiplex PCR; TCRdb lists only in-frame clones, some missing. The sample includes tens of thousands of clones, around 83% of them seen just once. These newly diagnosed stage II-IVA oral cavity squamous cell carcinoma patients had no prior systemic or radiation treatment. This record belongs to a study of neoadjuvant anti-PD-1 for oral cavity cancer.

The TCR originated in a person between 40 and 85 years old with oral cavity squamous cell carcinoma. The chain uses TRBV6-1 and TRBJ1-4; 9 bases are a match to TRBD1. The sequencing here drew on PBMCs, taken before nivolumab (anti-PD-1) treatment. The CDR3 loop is CASSVGLTGGRTNEKLFF. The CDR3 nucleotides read TGTGCCAGCAGTGTGGGGTTGACAGGGGGGCGCACTAATGAAAAACTGTTTTTT.